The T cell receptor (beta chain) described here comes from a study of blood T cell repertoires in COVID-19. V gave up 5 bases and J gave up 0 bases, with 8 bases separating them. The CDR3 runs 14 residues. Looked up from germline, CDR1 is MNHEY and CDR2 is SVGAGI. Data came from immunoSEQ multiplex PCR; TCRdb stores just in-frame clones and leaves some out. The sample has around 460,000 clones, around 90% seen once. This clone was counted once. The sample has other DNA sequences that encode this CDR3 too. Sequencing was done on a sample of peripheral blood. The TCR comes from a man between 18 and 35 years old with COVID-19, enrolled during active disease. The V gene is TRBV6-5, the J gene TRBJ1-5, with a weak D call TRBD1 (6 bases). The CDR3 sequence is CASSRTVSNQPQHF. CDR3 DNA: TGTGCCAGCAGTAGGACAGTTAGCAATCAGCCCCAGCATTTT.